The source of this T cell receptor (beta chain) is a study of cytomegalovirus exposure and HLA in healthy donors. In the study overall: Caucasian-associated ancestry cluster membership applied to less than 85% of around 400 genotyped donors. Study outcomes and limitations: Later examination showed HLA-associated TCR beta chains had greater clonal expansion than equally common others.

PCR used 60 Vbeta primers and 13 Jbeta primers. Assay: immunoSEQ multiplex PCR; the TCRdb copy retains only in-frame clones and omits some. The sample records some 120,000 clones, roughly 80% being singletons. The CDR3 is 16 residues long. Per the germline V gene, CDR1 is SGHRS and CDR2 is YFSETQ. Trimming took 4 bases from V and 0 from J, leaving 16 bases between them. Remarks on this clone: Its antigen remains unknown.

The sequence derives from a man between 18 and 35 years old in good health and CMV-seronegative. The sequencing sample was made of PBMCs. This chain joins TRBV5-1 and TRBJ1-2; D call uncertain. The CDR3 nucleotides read TGCGCCAGCAGCCTTGAACTAGGTCGAGCTAACTATGGCTACACCTTC. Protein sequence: CASSLELGRANYGYTF.